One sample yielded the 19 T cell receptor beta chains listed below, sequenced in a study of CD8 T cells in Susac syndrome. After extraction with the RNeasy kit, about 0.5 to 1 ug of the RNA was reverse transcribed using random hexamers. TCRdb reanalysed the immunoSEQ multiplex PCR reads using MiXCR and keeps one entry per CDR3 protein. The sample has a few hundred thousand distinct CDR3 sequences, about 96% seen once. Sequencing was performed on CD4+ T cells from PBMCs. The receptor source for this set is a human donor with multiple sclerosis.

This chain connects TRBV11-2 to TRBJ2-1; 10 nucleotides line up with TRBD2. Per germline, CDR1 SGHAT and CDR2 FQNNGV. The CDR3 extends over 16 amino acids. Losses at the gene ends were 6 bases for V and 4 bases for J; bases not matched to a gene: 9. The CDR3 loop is CASRLAGRSRYNEQFF. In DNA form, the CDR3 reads TGTGCCAGCAGACTAGCGGGACGGAGCAGATACAATGAGCAGTTCTTC.

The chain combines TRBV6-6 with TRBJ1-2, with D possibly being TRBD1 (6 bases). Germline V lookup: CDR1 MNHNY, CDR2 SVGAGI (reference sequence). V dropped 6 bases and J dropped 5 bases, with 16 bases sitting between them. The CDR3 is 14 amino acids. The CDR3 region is CASSSRDTLYGYTF. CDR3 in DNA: TGTGCCAGCAGCTCTCGGGACACCCTTTATGGCTACACCTTC.

CDR3 loop: CSARDWGGASSYNEQFF. CDR3 DNA sequence: TGCAGTGCTAGAGATTGGGGCGGGGCGAGCTCCTACAATGAGCAGTTCTTC. The rearrangement links TRBV20-1 to TRBJ2-1; maybe TRBD2 (6 bases). Germline loops: CDR1 DFQATT, CDR2 SNEGSKA (reference sequence). V gave up 0 bases and J gave up 0 bases, with 15 bases separating them. The CDR3 covers 17 residues.

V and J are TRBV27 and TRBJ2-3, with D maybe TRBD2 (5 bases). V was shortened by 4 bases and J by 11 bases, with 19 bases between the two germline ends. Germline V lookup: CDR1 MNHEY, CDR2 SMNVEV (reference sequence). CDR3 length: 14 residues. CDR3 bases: TGTGCCAGCAGTTCCCCCTCTAGACTAACCATGCAGTATTTT. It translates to CASSSPSRLTMQYF.

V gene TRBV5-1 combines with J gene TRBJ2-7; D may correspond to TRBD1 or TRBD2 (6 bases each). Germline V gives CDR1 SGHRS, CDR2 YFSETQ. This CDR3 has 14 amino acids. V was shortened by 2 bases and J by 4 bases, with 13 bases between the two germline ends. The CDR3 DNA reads TGCGCCAGCAGCTTACGGGGGCACGAATACGAGCAGTACTTC. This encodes CASSLRGHEYEQYF.

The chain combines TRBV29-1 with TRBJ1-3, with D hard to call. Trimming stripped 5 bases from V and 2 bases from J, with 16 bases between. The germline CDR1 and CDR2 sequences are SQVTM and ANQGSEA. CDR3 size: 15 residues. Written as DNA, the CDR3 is TGCAGCGTTCAATTCGGTTCCGCCGCTGGAAACACCATATATTTT. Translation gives CSVQFGSAAGNTIYF.

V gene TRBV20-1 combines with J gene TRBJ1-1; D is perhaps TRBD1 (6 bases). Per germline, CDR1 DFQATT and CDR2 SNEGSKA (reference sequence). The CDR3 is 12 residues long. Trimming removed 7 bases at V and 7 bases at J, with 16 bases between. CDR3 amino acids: CSGSTTGFEAFF. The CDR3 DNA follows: TGCAGTGGCTCGACCACAGGGTTTGAAGCTTTCTTT.

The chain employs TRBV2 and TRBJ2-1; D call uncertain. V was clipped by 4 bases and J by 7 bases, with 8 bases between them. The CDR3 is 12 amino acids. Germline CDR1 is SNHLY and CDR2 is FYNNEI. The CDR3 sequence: CASSVNGNEQFF. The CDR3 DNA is TGTGCCAGCAGTGTAAACGGGAATGAGCAGTTCTTC.

CDR3 sequence (DNA): TGTGCCTGGAGTACAGCGTACGAGCAGTACTTC. Amino acids: CAWSTAYEQYF. This chain joins TRBV30 and TRBJ2-7; no clear D gene. The CDR3 has 11 amino acids. CDR1 is GTSNPN and CDR2 is SVGIG in the germline V gene (reference sequence). The germline V and J ends were trimmed by 2 bases and 4 bases, with 6 bases remaining between them.

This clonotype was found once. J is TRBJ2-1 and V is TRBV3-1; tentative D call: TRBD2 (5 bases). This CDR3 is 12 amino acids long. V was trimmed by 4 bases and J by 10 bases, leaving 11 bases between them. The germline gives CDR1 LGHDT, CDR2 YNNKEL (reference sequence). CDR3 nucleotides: TGTGCCAGCAGCCGCCAGGACTTAGAGCAGTTCTTC. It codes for CASSRQDLEQFF.

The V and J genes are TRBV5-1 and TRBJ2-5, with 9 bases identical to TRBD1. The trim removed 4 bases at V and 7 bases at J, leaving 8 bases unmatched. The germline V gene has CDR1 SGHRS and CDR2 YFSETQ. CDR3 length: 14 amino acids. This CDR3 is CASSPGTGQMTQYF. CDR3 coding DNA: TGCGCCAGCAGCCCGGGGACAGGGCAGATGACCCAGTACTTC.

CDR3 region: CASSSAGGSTDTQYF. The CDR3 region has the DNA TGTGCCAGCAGCTCAGCGGGAGGGAGCACAGATACGCAGTATTTT. V and J are TRBV11-2 and TRBJ2-3, with 10 bases that match TRBD2. Germline assignment: CDR1 SGHAT and CDR2 FQNNGV. Trimming at V came to 4 bases and at J to 0 bases, leaving 1 base not matched to a gene. The CDR3 sequence is 15 residues long.

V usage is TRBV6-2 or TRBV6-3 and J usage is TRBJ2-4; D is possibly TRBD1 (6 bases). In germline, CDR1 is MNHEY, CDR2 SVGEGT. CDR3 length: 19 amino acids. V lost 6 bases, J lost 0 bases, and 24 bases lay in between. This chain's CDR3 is CASSRQEPGSDLAKNIQYF. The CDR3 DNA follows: TGTGCCAGCAGCCGACAGGAACCCGGATCGGATTTAGCCAAAAACATTCAGTACTTC.

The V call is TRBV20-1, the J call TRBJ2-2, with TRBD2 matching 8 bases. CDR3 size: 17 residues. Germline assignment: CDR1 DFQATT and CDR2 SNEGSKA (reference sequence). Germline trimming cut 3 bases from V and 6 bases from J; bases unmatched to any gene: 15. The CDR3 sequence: CSASSSSSGLGAGELFF. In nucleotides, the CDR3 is TGCAGTGCTAGTTCGTCGTCTAGCGGGTTAGGTGCCGGGGAGCTGTTTTTT.

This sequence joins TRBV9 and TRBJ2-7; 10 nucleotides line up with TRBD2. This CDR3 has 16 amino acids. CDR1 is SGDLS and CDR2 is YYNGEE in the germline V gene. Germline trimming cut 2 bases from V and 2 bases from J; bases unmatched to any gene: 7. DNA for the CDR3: TGTGCCAGCAGCGTCGCCTCTAGCGGGGGTACCTACGAGCAGTACTTC. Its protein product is CASSVASSGGTYEQYF.

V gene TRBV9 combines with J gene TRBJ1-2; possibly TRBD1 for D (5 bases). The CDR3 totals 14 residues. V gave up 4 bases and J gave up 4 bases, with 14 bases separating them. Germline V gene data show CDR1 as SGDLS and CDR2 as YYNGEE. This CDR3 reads CASSSRTGLYGYTF. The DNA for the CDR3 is TGTGCCAGCAGCTCCCGGACGGGACTCTATGGCTACACCTTC.

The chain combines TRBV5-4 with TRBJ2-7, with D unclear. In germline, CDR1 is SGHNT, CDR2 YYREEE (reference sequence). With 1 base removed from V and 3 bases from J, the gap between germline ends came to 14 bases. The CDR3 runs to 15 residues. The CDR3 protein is CASSLNGRSRYEQYF. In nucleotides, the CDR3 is TGTGCCAGCAGCTTGAATGGCAGGTCTCGCTACGAGCAGTACTTC.

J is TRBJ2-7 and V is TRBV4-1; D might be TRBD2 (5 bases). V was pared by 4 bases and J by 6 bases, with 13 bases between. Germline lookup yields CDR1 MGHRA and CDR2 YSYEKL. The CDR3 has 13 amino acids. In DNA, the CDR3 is TGCGCCAGCAGCCTTTCCATCGCGGGCGAGCAGTACTTC. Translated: CASSLSIAGEQYF.

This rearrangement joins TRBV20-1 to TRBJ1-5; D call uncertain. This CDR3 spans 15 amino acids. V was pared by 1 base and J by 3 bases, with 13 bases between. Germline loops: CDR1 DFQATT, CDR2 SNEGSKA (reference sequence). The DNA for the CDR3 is TGCAGTGCTAGAGTGAGGACTCCCCCCAATCAGCCCCAGCATTTT. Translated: CSARVRTPPNQPQHF.